This T cell receptor (beta chain) is from a study of Ad26.COV2.S vaccination and SARS-CoV-2 variants. Study-level background: Vaccine-arm donor from the placebo-controlled COV1001 Ad26.COV2.S trial.

As to this clone: No antigen is known for it.

The data were produced by immunoSEQ multiplex PCR, yet TCRdb's version contains in-frame clones alone and is incomplete. This sample carries about 440,000 clones, about 90% of them seen once, and the ten largest clones take 4.3%. Germline V gene lookup returns CDR1 SGHAT and CDR2 FQNNGV. V shed 3 bases and J shed 6 bases, with 12 bases lying between them. There are 13 residues in the CDR3. Notes on the study in general: TCR breadth and depth analyses may have underestimated total T cell responses. The authors reported substantial breadth in spike-specific CD8+ and CD4+ T cell responses after vaccination.

Sample treatment: 15 to 20 received Ad26.COV2.S at low or high dose, single or two shots; 5 received placebo; per-sample allocation not given. Sampling was done on day 63 after the first vaccine or placebo injection. The administered vaccine (an Ad26 vector) expressed Wuhan-strain SARS-CoV-2 spike. The receptor was isolated from a person aged 18 to 59 who received the Ad26.COV2.S COVID-19 vaccine or a placebo. The material sequenced was peripheral blood, taken in a trial of Ad26.COV2.S vaccine versus placebo. V gene TRBV11-2 combines with J gene TRBJ2-7; D could derive from TRBD1 or TRBD2 (5 bases each). CDR3 residues: CASSLAPGTEQYF. The CDR3 region has the DNA TGTGCCAGCAGCTTGGCCCCCGGGACCGAGCAGTACTTC.